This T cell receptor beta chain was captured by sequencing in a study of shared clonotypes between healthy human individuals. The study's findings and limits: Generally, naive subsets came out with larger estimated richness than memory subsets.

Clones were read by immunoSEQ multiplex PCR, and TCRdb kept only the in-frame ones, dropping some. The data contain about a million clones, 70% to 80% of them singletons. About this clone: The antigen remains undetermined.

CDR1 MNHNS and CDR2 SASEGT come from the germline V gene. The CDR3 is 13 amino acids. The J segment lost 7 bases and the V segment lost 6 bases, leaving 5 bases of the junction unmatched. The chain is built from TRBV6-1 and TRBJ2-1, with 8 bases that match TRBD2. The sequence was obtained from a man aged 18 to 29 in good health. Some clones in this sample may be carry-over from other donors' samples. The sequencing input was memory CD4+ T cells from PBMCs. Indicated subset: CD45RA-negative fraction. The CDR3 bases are TGTGCCAGCAGATTAGCGGGAACGAATGAGCAGTTCTTC. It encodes CASRLAGTNEQFF.